This T cell receptor (beta chain) was identified during a study of blood T cells in healthy people across ages. This CDR3 is built from 15 residues. V lost 4 bases and J 8 bases, leaving 19 bases between the germline ends. Germline CDR1 is SGHRS and CDR2 is YFSETQ. The second PCR ran about 6 to 12 cycles with a sample-barcoded 5' primer and J-beta primers. TCRdb re-called the 5' RACE reads through MiXCR, storing one row per CDR3 protein. The top ten hold 23% of the sample, which has around 2 million distinct CDR3 sequences, roughly 43% seen once. The genes are TRBV5-1 and TRBJ2-1; D may be TRBD1 (7 bases). The clonotype originates from a human donor in good health. The sequencing sample was made of blood. The DNA of the CDR3 is TGCGCCAGCAGCGAAGCCCAGGGGGGAACATATGAGCAGTTCTTC. It translates to CASSEAQGGTYEQFF.